By sample share, the clone carrying this T cell receptor (beta chain) is medium-sized. The data were taken from a study of spatial heterogeneity in lung cancer. Study background: Taken at a median of around 22 months after resection, follow-up PBMC samples underwent sequencing when available. The average count in raw reads for each unique TCR and UMI combination exceeded 9.5 appearances.

From germline, CDR1 is DFQATT and CDR2 SNEGSKA (reference sequence). V lost 4 bases and J lost 6, with 10 bases in between. The length of the CDR3 is 12 residues. In the library, each TCR cDNA molecule bore its own unique molecular identifier. TCRdb called the 5' RACE reads again in MiXCR, with one record for every CDR3 protein. Among around 110,000 distinct CDR3 sequences, roughly an eighth were seen once, and the ten largest hold approximately 17%. Regarding time point: blood at routine non-recurrence follow-up after resection. From tumor, nontumor lung or frozen PBMC, whole RNA was taken unsorted for sequencing.

This TCR came from a male donor with early-stage non-small cell lung cancer. The specimen comprised PBMCs, sampled at follow-up. The J gene is TRBJ2-1, the V gene TRBV20-1; a possible D gene is TRBD2 (6 bases). The CDR3 nucleotides read TGCAGTGCTACTCTAGCGAGCAATGAGCAGTTCTTC. Translated, it gives CSATLASNEQFF.